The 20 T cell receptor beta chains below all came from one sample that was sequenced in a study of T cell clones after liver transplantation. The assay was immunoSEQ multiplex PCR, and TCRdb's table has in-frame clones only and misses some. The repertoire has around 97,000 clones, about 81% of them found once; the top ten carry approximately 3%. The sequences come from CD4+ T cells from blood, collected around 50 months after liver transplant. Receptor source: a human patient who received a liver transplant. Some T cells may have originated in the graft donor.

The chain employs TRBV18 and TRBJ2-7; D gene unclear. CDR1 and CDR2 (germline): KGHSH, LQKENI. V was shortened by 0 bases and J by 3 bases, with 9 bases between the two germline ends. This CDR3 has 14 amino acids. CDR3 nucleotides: TGTGCCAGCTCACCACCGAACAGTCACTACGAGCAGTACTTC. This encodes CASSPPNSHYEQYF.

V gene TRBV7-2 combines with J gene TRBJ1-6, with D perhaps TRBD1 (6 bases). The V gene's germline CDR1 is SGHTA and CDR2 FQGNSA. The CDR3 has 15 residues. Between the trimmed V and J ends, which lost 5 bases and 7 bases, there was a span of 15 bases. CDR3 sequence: CASSVTGFMNSPLHF. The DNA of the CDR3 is TGTGCCAGCAGCGTAACAGGGTTTATGAATTCACCCCTCCACTTT.

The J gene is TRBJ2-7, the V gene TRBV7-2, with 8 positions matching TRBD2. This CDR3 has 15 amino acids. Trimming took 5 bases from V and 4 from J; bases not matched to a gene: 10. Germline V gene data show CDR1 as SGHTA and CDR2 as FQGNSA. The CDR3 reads CASSTVPGGAYEQYF. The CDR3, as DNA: TGTGCCAGCAGCACAGTCCCCGGGGGGGCTTACGAGCAGTACTTC.

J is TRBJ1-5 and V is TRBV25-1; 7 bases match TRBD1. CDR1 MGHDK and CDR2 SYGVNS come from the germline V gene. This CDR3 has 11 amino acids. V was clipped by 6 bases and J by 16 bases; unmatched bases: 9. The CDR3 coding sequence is TGTGCCAGCAGGTCCGAGACAGGGTTACATTTT. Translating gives CASRSETGLHF.

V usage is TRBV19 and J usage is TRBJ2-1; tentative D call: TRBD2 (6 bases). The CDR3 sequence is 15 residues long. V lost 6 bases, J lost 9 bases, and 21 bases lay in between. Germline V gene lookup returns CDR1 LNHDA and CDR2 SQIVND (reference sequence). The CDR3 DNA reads TGTGCCAGTAGCCCCGGGACTCAACGCCAGGGTGAGCAGTTCTTC. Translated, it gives CASSPGTQRQGEQFF.

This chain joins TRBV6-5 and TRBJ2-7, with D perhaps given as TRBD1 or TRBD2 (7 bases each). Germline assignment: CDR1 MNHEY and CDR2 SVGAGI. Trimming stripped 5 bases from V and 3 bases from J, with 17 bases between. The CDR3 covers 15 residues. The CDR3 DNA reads TGTGCCAGCAGTGACTTCAGGGGGGGAATCTACGAGCAGTACTTC. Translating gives CASSDFRGGIYEQYF.

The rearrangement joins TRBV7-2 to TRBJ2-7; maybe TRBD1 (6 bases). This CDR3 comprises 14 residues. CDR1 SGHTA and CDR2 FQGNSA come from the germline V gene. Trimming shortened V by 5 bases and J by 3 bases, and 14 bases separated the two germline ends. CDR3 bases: TGTGCCAGCAGCCTGGGGGCCTCCTTCTACGAGCAGTACTTC. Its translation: CASSLGASFYEQYF.

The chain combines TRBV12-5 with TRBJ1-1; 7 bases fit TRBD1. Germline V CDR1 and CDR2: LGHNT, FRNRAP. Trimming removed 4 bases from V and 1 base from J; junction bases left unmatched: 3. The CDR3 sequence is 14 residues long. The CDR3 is CASGWGQRNTEAFF. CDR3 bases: TGTGCTAGTGGTTGGGGACAGCGGAACACTGAAGCTTTCTTT.

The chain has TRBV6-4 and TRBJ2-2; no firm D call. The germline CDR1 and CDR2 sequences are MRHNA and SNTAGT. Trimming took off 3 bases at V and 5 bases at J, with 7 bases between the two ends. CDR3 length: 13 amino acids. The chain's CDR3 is CASSESRTGELFF. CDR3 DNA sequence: TGTGCCAGCAGTGAGAGTCGGACCGGGGAGCTGTTTTTT.

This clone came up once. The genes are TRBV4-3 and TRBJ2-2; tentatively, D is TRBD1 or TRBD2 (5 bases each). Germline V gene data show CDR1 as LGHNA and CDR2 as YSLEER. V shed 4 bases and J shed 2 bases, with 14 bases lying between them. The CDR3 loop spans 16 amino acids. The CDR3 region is CASSPTLGRNTGELFF. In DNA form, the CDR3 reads TGCGCCAGCAGCCCCACCCTGGGACGAAACACCGGGGAGCTGTTTTTT.

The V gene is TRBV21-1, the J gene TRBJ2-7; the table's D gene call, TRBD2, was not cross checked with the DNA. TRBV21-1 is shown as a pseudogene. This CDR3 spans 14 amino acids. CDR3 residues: CASSRWRVTYEQYF. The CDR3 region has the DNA TGTGCCAGCAGCCGTTGGAGGGTCACCTACGAGCAGTACTTC.

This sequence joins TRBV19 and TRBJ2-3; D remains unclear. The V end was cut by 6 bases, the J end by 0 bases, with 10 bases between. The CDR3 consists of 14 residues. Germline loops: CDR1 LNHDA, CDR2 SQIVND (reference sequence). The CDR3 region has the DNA TGTGCCAGTAGAGACTTATCTAGCACAGATACGCAGTATTTT. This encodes CASRDLSSTDTQYF.

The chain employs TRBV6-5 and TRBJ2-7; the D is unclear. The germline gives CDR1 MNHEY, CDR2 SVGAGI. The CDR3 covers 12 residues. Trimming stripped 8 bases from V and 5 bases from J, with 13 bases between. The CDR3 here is CASQTSSHEQYF. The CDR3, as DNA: TGTGCCAGCCAAACTTCATCACACGAGCAGTACTTC.

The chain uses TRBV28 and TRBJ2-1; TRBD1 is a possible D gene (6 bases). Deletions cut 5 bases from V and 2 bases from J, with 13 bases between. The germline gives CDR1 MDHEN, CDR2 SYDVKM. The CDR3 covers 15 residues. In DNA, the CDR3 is TGTGCCAGCAGTAAAGGACAGATTACCTACAATGAGCAGTTCTTC. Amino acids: CASSKGQITYNEQFF. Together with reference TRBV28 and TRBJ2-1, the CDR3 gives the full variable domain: DVKVTQSSRYLVKRTGEKVFLECVQDMDHENMFWYRQDPGLGLRLIYFSYDVKMKEKGDIPEGYSVSREKKERFSLILESASTNQTSMYLCASSKGQITYNEQFFGPGTRLTVL.

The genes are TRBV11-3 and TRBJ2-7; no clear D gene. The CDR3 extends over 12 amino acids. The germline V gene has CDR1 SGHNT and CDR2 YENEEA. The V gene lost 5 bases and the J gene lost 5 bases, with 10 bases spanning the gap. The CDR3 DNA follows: TGTGCCAGCAGCCACTCTGATGACGAGCAGTACTTC. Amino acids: CASSHSDDEQYF.

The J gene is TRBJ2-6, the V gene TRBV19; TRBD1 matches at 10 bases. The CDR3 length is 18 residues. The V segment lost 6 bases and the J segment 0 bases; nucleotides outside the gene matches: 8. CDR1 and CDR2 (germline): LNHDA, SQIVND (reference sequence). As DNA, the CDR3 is TGTGCCAGTAGCCCCGGGACAGGGGCCCTCTCTGGGGCCAACGTCCTGACTTTC. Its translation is CASSPGTGALSGANVLTF.

Written as DNA, the CDR3 is TGTGCCAGCAGCAAGGGACTAGCGGGGGGAAGGAACATTCAGTACTTC. Translated, it gives CASSKGLAGGRNIQYF. This chain joins TRBV11-2 and TRBJ2-4, with 15 bases lining up with TRBD2. The V and J ends lost 5 bases and 7 bases, in that order; junction bases with no gene match: 6. CDR1 SGHAT and CDR2 FQNNGV come from the germline V gene. The CDR3 extends over 16 amino acids.

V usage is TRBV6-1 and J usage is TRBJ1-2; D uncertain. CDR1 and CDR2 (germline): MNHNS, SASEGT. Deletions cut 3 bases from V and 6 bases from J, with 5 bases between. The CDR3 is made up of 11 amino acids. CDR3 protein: CASSDNHGYTF. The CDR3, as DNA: TGTGCCAGCAGTGACAACCATGGCTACACCTTC.

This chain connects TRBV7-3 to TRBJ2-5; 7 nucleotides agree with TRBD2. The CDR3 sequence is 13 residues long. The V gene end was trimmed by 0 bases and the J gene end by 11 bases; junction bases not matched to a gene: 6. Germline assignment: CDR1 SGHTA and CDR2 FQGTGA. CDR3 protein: CASSLTPLANQYF. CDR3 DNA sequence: TGTGCCAGCAGCTTAACCCCACTAGCGAATCAGTACTTC.

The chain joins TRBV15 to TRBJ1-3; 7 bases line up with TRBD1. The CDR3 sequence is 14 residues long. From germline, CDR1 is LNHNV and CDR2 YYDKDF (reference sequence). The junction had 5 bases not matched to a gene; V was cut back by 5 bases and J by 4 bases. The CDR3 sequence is CATSSIGGGNTIYF. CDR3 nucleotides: TGTGCCACCAGCTCGATAGGGGGCGGAAACACCATATATTTT.